This T cell receptor (beta chain) was retrieved from a study of cytomegalovirus exposure and HLA in healthy donors. Remarks on this clone: Antigen unknown.

The donors formed part of the 120-subject validation cohort, distinct from the roughly 640-subject first cohort. Overall study findings and caveats: In vitro, a few CMV-associated chains proved specific for CMV antigens.

CDR3 length equals 16 residues. Germline CDR1 reads MNHNY; CDR2 reads SVGAGI (reference sequence). V trimming: 0 bases; J trimming: 6 bases; junction bases outside the gene matches: 6. Sequenced by immunoSEQ multiplex PCR; TCRdb stores in-frame clones only, minus some. The data show some 87,000 clones, around 96% seen once. This receptor was obtained from a woman aged 18-35 years in good health and CMV-seronegative. V is TRBV6-6 and J is TRBJ1-5; 9 nucleotides line up with TRBD1. The sequencing input was PBMCs. The CDR3, as DNA: TGTGCCAGCAGTTACTCCCGAGGACAGGGGCTTCAGCCCCAGCATTTT. This encodes CASSYSRGQGLQPQHF.